The clone carrying this TCR beta chain turned up a few times. Its specificity is unknown. The PCR ran on 60 Vbeta and 13 Jbeta primers. The assay was immunoSEQ multiplex PCR, and TCRdb's table has in-frame clones only and misses some. Of tens of thousands of clones listed, 55% to 75% were seen once; the top ten hold around 17%. The sample comes from a study of cytomegalovirus exposure and HLA in healthy donors. Findings and caveats of the study: There were reportedly fewer N-insertions in an Asian-associated ancestry cluster than the approximately 670-donor mean, in a later analysis. Analysis was carried out at a later point, and it linked a missense DCLRE1C variant to TCR beta V- and J-gene trimming.

The CDR3 totals 15 residues. Germline V gene lookup returns CDR1 SGDLS and CDR2 YYNGEE. Between the trimmed V and J ends, which lost 0 bases and 2 bases, there was a span of 12 bases. The sample consisted of PBMCs. J is TRBJ2-7 and V is TRBV9; D might be TRBD1 (6 bases). This clonotype was obtained from a man aged 40-49 years in good health and CMV-seropositive. The chain's CDR3 is CASSVGDTGTYEQYF. CDR3 bases: TGTGCCAGCAGCGTAGGGGACACCGGTACCTACGAGCAGTACTTC.